This T cell receptor beta chain was observed in a study of Ad26.COV2.S vaccination and SARS-CoV-2 variants. For the study at large: This donor came from the COV1001 trial of Ad26.COV2.S. The study gave Ad26.COV2.S intramuscularly, once or twice 56 days apart.

Generated by immunoSEQ multiplex PCR, the TCRdb table keeps only in-frame clones and is missing some. The sample lists hundreds of thousands of clones, less than 90% occurring once. The sample's treatment: over 15 received Ad26.COV2.S at low or high dose, single or two shots; several received placebo; per-sample allocation not given. Day 63 after the first injection of vaccine or placebo was the sampling time. Donation came from an adult in Boston who was aged 18-55 years. Built on an Ad26 vector, the vaccine expressed Wuhan-strain SARS-CoV-2 spike. The CDR3 extends over 16 amino acids. Germline CDR1 reads SGHTA; CDR2 reads FQGNSA. The ends lost 6 bases at V and 2 bases at J; junction bases unmatched: 2.

The V gene is TRBV7-2, the J gene TRBJ2-1; 15 bases match TRBD2. This TCR came from a person between 18 and 65 years old who received the Ad26.COV2.S COVID-19 vaccine or a placebo. This sample comprised peripheral blood, obtained in a trial of Ad26.COV2.S vaccine versus placebo. CDR3: CASSRTSGGAYNEQFF. The DNA for the CDR3 is TGTGCCAGCAGTCGGACTAGCGGGGGGGCCTACAATGAGCAGTTCTTC.